The entry below gives a single T cell receptor beta chain sequence along with its context. In this sample, this clonotype turned up many times. What antigen it recognizes has not been identified. Base qualities are not recorded, but no much larger clone differs from it by a single base. This sample's time point label indicates: newly diagnosed GD, antithyroid drugs for less than 3 months. For both TCR sequencing and RNA sequencing, RNA was extracted from PBMCs using TRIzol. Graves' disease was diagnosed according to American Thyroid Association guidelines. Recruitment of patients was carried out at an endocrinology department in Xi'an, China. Each patient gave approximately 9.7 milliliters of peripheral blood, collected in an EDTA anticoagulant tube. Ficoll Paque Plus density gradient separation was used to isolate PBMCs, and no further T cell sorting was done. RNA quality was checked with an Agilent 2100 Bioanalyzer and agarose gel, and concentration with a NanoDrop 2000.

The data were obtained in a study of regulatory T cells in long-lasting Graves disease (dated by TCRdb to about 2021). Describing the broader study: Antithyroid drugs had been taken for less than 3 months by newly diagnosed Graves' disease patients. This study used TCR sequencing and RNA sequencing of peripheral blood to compare persistent Graves' disease patients against newly diagnosed Graves' disease patients. A total of 33 samples underwent TCR sequencing, from around 13 patients with persistent Graves' disease and around 20 patients with newly diagnosed Graves' disease. The study took place in China and was registered as a clinical trial.

Library preparation used multiplex PCR. TCRdb names Illumina HiSeq 4000 as the instrument used. To build TCR beta libraries, CDR3 regions were amplified by Arm-PCR using iRepertoire HTBI primers. PCR products were gel purified before sequencing. On the authors' methods: A total of fewer than 65 TRBV and approximately 13 TRBJ segments were identified across samples and were used for gene usage analysis of CDR3 amino acid clonotypes. Filtered high-quality paired reads were merged into contigs using COPE and FqMerger. BLAST was used to align contigs to IMGT TRBV, TRBD and TRBJ reference genes, with CDR3 defined following IMGT. Any clonotype with a frequency above 0.1% was counted as a highly expanded clone. Repertoire diversity was measured by Shannon entropy, and V-J evenness by the Gini coefficient. Clonotypes shared by more than one individual were considered public. TCRdb trimmed public reads at Q25 via fastp, called clones via MiXCR and kept in-frame beta chains. Each record represents a unique CDR3 protein, reported with the most common genes and DNA among its rows. The V and J calls, along with clone size, are taken from TCRdb and not from the paper's own processing. For this sample the table gives about 350,000 distinct CDR3 sequences, of which 15% to 20% were detected only once. The ten largest clones take up 20% to 25% of the sample.

The germline V gene (reference sequence) supplies CDR1 PRHDT and CDR2 FYEKMQ. V sheds 4 bases and J sheds 0 bases, leaving 14 bases between their ends. Including the terminal cysteine and phenylalanine, the CDR3 comprises 16 residues. The only DNA kept is the CDR3, 48 bases in frame from the first base. General conclusions and limits of the study: More public clonotypes were shared among persistent patients (roughly 2,700) than among newly diagnosed patients (more than 900). Persistent Graves' disease patients showed lower TCR Shannon entropy and fewer highly expanded clones than newly diagnosed patients, suggesting clonal expansion. Only the TCR beta chain was sequenced and analyzed. The small sample size was acknowledged by the authors as a limitation that may reduce accuracy. Only peripheral blood was studied, because thyroid tissue, the primary lesion, was inaccessible. Preferential use of TRBV28, TRBJ1-2 and TRBJ2-5 was observed in persistent disease, whereas TRBV20-1 and TRBJ2-1 were favored in newly diagnosed disease.

These data were also reused for a study on T cells in Graves' hyperthyroidism and ophthalmopathy. The other study reports the following: Stable Graves' hyperthyroidism was defined as no progression to ophthalmopathy during 18 months of follow-up. The hyperthyroidism patients were between 18 and 65 years old and newly diagnosed, with a disease duration of less than 2 months. The study excluded patients with uncontrolled infections, other autoimmune diseases, pregnancy or lactation. Diagnoses were based on clinical symptoms, serum thyroxine and TRAb, thyroid ultrasound and orbital computed tomography. A first-round RT-PCR of the TCR CDR3 used the HTBI primer set with the Qiagen OneStep RT-PCR kit. Most expanded thyroid clonotypes (frequency above 0.001) were also detected in blood, a finding suggesting that blood repertoires may reflect thyroid immune responses. A model built on a 13 V-J signature distinguished ophthalmopathy from stable hyperthyroidism, reaching 85% to 90% sensitivity and 81% to 83% specificity in cross-validation and 80%/75% in testing. In validation, the model predicted progression to ophthalmopathy a median of approximately 6.6 months before onset, with 65% to 71% sensitivity and around 76% specificity. To identify TCR V-J signatures that set the groups apart, the researchers used a discovery cohort of about a hundred patients, made up of 40 to 45 with Graves' ophthalmopathy and some 56 with stable Graves' hyperthyroidism. Prospective prediction of ophthalmopathy was tested in an independent validation cohort consisting of 18 to 20 hyperthyroidism patients and some 15 patients who later progressed to ophthalmopathy. The roughly 100 discovery patients were randomly split 7:3 into training and test sets. In several Graves' hyperthyroidism patients, the study also compared T-cell repertoires from thyroid tissue with T-cell repertoires from blood. Once sampling was done, hyperthyroidism patients were given methimazole at a starting dose of 30 mg daily, whereas ophthalmopathy patients were given high-dose intravenous methylprednisolone. Libraries were constructed in a second round of multiplex PCR, after which size selection and purification were carried out. Sequencing of the libraries was done on an Illumina HiSeq2000 using paired-end 100 bp reads. SOAPnuke was used to process the raw data, removing reads that contained adapters or uncalled bases, had a mean Phred below 15, or lacked an exact match to the constant primer or identifier. COPE v1.2.5 was used to merge the high-quality paired reads, and each unique nucleotide sequence was defined as a clonotype. Clonotypes were aligned to IMGT TRBV, TRBD and TRBJ reference segments using MiTCR v1.1. The analysis was restricted to V-J combinations with a frequency above 0.0001, which together covered over 99% of the repertoires. A TCS score was defined as the ratio of F50 (clonal expansion) to E x V (chaos), with BLOSUM62-based TCRdist applied between CDR3 peptides within each V-J. Welch's t-statistics and random forest reduced 500 to 550 V-J features to 10 to 15, which were used in a naive Bayes classifier (R e1071). Sample size was not statistically predetermined, and investigators were not blinded to group allocation. TCR Vbeta CDR3 sequencing of 120 to 150 peripheral blood samples (approximately 44 ophthalmopathy, some 75 hyperthyroidism and some 17 progressor patients) is reported in the paper.

Recombination connected TRBV13 to TRBJ2-3, with a weak D call of TRBD1 (5 bases match). Sequencing used peripheral blood mononuclear cells (PBMCs), obtained at new diagnosis, from a patient treated with antithyroid drugs. This receptor was identified in a woman younger than 35 with Graves disease. Donor details come from another sample of the same person, matched by shared clones. The DNA sequence is given as TGTGCCAGCAGCTCAAGGGGTTCTTATAGCACAGATACGCAGTATTTT. It encodes CASSSRGSYSTDTQYF.